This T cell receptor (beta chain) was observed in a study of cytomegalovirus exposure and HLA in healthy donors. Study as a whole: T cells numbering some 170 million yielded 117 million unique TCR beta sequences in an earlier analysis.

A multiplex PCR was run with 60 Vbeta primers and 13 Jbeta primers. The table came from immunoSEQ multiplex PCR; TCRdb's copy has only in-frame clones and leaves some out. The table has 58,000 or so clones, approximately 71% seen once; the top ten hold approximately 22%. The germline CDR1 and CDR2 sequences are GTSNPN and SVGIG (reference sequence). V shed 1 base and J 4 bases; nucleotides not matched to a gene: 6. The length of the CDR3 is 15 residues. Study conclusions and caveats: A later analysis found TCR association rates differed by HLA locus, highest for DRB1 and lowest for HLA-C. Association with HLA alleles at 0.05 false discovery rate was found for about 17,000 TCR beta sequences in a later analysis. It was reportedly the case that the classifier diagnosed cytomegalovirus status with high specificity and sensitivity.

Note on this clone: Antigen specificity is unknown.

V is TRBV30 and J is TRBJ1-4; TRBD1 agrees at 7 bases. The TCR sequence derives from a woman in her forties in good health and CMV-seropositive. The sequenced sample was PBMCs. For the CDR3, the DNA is TGTGCCTGGAGTGAGATGGGACAGAATAATGAAAAACTGTTTTTT. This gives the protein CAWSEMGQNNEKLFF.